This T cell receptor beta chain stems from a study of cytomegalovirus exposure and HLA in healthy donors. For this clone: Its matching antigen is unknown.

Findings and caveats of the study: It was shown in a later analysis that HLA-associated TCR beta chains were more clonally expanded than other, equally common chains. Looking again later, the authors saw that most CMV-associated TCR beta chains seemed HLA-restricted.

V was pared by 8 bases and J by 9 bases, with 20 bases between. The CDR3 is 14 residues long. The germline gives CDR1 MNHNS, CDR2 SASEGT. Primers for the PCR totalled 60 Vbeta and 13 Jbeta. The protocol was immunoSEQ multiplex PCR, while the TCRdb copy is restricted to in-frame clones and leaves out a portion. Here the sample spans fewer than 85,000 clones, 78% being singletons. The TCR sequence derives from a male donor in good health and CMV-seropositive. The chain couples TRBV6-1 to TRBJ2-1; possible D gene TRBD2, 6 bases. Sequenced input: PBMCs. The CDR3 DNA is TGTGCCAGCGACCGGGACTTAGGGGAGGCTGAGCAGTTCTTC. As protein: CASDRDLGEAEQFF.